This note documents a single T cell receptor (beta chain) sequence. Some clones are missing from TCRdb's copy, which holds only in-frame ones; the method was immunoSEQ multiplex PCR. Of more than 95,000 clones in the sample, about 88% were seen once. The data were taken from a study of T cell responses to AZD1222 COVID-19 vaccine. Germline values: CDR1 SEHNR, CDR2 FQNEAQ (reference sequence). The CDR3 has 14 amino acids. Germline trimming cut 3 bases from V and 6 bases from J; bases unmatched to any gene: 5. This sequence joins TRBV7-9 and TRBJ2-1; 7 nucleotides agree with TRBD1. This TCR was recovered from an adult who received the AZD1222 COVID-19 vaccine. The sequencing used peripheral blood, collected 28 days after the second AZD1222 dose. CDR3 amino acids: CASSFGTDLNEQFF. The CDR3, as DNA: TGTGCCAGCAGCTTCGGGACAGATCTCAATGAGCAGTTCTTC.